This record concerns one T cell receptor (beta chain) sequence. Using immunoSEQ multiplex PCR, the repertoire was profiled, and TCRdb retains in-frame clones only, with some absent. The sample has about 20,000 clones; roughly 90% are singletons. The data were obtained in a study of T cell changes during pregnancy in multiple sclerosis. Deletions cut 3 bases from V and 5 bases from J, with 14 bases between. The CDR3 length is 15 residues. CDR1 and CDR2 (germline): GTSNPN, SVGIG (reference sequence). This clonotype was obtained from a female donor in good health, enrolled as a control in a pregnancy study. The gene calls are TRBV30 and TRBJ1-6; D might be TRBD1 (6 bases). Sample: CD8+ T cells from peripheral blood mononuclear cells, taken in the second trimester of pregnancy. CDR3 nucleotide sequence: TGTGCCTGGAGCCCGGGGGGCGCGGATAATTCACCCCTCCACTTT. Translating it yields CAWSPGGADNSPLHF.